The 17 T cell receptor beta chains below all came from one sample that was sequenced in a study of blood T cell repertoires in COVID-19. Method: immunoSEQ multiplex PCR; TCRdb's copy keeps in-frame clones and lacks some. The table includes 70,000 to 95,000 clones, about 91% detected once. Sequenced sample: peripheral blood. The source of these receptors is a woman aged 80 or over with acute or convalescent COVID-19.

The CDR3, as DNA: TGTGCCAGCAGCTCCTCTGGACTAGCGGGGACGTACAATGAGCAGTTCTTC. Its translation: CASSSSGLAGTYNEQFF. The V call is TRBV7-3, the J call TRBJ2-1; 12 bases match TRBD2. CDR1 and CDR2 (germline): SGHTA, FQGTGA. Trimming at V came to 4 bases and at J to 4 bases, leaving 8 bases not matched to a gene. This CDR3 comprises 17 residues.

The CDR3 sequence is CASSLGGAGVPYGYTF. Here the CDR3 DNA reads TGTGCCAGCAGCTTAGGGGGGGCGGGGGTCCCCTATGGCTACACCTTC. The chain joins TRBV5-4 to TRBJ1-2; TRBD1 is a possible D gene (6 bases). The germline CDR1 and CDR2 sequences are SGHNT and YYREEE (reference sequence). The CDR3 has 16 amino acids. The V gene lost 2 bases and the J gene lost 4 bases, with 18 bases spanning the gap. Filled out from reference TRBV5-4 and TRBJ1-2, the complete variable domain reads ETGVTQSPTHLIKTRGQQVTLRCSSQSGHNTVSWYQQALGQGPQFIFQYYREEENGRGNFPPRFSGLQFPNYSSELNVNALELDDSALYLCASSLGGAGVPYGYTFGSGTRLTVV.

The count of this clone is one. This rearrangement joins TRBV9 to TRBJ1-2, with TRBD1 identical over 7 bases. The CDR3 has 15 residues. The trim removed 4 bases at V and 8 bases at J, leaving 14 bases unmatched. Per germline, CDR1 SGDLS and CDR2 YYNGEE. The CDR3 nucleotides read TGTGCCAGCAGCTTTAGGGGGCAGGGGAATGGCGGCTACACCTTC. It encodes CASSFRGQGNGGYTF.

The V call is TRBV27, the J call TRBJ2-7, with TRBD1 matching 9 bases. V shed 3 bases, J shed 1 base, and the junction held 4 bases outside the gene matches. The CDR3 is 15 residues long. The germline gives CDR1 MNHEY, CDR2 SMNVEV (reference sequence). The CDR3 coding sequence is TGTGCCAGCAGTTTTTTGACAGGGGGTTCCTACGAGCAGTACTTC. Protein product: CASSFLTGGSYEQYF.

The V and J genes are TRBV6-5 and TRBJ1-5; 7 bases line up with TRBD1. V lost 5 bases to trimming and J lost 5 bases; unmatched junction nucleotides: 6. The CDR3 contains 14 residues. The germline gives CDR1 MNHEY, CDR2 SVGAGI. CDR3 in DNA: TGTGCCAGCAGTCATACAGGGGTCGATCAGCCCCAGCATTTT. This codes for CASSHTGVDQPQHF.

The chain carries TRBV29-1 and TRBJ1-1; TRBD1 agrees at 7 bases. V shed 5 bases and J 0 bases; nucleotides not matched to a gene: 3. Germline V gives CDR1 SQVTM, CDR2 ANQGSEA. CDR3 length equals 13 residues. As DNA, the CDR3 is TGCAGCGTTAGGGACAGACTGAACACTGAAGCTTTCTTT. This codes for CSVRDRLNTEAFF. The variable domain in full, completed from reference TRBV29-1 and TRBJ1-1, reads SAVISQKPSRDICQRGTSLTIQCQVDSQVTMMFWYRQQPGQSLTLIATANQGSEATYESGFVIDKFPISRPNLTFSTLTVSNMSPEDSSIYLCSVRDRLNTEAFFGQGTRLTVV.

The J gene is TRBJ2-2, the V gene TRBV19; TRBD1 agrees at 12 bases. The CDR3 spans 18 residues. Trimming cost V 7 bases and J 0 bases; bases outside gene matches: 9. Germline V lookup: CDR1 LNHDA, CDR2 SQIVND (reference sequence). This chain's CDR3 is CASTVGTGGPPNTGELFF. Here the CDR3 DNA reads TGTGCCAGTACCGTCGGGACAGGGGGCCCTCCGAACACCGGGGAGCTGTTTTTT. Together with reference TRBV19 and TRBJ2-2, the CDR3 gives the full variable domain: DGGITQSPKYLFRKEGQNVTLSCEQNLNHDAMYWYRQDPGQGLRLIYYSQIVNDFQKGDIAEGYSVSREKKESFPLTVTSAQKNPTAFYLCASTVGTGGPPNTGELFFGEGSRLTVL.

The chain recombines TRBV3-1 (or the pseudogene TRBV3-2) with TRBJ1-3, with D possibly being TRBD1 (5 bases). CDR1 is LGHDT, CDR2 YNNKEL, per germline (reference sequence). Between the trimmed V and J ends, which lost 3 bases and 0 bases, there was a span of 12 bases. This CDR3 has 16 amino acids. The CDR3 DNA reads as TGTGCCAGCAGCCAGAGGTCAGGGTTCTCTGGAAACACCATATATTTT. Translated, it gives CASSQRSGFSGNTIYF.

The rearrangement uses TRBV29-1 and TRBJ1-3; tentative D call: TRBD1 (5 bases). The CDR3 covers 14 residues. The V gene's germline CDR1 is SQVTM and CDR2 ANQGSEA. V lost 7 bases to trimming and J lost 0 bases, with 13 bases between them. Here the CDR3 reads CSEVGGSSGNTIYF. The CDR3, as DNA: TGCAGCGAAGTTGGGGGGAGCTCTGGAAACACCATATATTTT.

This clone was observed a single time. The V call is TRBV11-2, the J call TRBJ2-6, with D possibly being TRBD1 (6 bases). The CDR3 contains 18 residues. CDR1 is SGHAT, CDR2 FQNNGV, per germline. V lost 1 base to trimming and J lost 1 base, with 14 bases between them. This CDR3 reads CASSLGSRTASGANVLTF. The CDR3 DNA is TGTGCCAGCAGCTTAGGAAGCAGGACAGCGTCTGGGGCCAACGTCCTGACTTTC. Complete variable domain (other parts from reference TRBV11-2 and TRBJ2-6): EAGVAQSPRYKIIEKRQSVAFWCNPISGHATLYWYQQILGQGPKLLIQFQNNGVVDDSQLPKDRFSAERLKGVDSTLKIQPAKLEDSAVYLCASSLGSRTASGANVLTFGAGSRLTVL.

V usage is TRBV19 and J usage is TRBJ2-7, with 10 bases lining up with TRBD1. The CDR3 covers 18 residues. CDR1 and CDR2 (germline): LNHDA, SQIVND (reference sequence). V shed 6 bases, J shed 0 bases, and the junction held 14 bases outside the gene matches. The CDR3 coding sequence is TGTGCCAGTAGCCGAACCGGGACAGGGGAATACTACTCCTACGAGCAGTACTTC. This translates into CASSRTGTGEYYSYEQYF.

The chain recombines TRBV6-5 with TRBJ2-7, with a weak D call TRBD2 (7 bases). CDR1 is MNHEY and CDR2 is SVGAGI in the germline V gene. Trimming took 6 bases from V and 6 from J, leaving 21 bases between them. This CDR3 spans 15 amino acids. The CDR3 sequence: CASSLRGAISPEQYF. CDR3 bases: TGTGCCAGCAGCCTCCGGGGGGCGATATCTCCCGAGCAGTACTTC.

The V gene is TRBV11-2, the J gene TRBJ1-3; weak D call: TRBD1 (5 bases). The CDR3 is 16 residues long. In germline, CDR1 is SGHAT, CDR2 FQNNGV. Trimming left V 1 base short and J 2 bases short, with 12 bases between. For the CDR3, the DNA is TGTGCCAGCAGCTTAGCCCCGTGGGGCGCTGGAAACACCATATATTTT. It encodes CASSLAPWGAGNTIYF.

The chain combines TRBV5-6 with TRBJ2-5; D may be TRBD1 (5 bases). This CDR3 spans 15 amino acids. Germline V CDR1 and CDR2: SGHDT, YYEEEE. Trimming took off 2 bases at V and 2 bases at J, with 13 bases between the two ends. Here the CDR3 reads CASSFYRRIQETQYF. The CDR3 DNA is TGTGCCAGCAGCTTTTACAGGAGAATACAAGAGACCCAGTACTTC. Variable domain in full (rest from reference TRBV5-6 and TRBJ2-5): DAGVTQSPTHLIKTRGQQVTLRCSPKSGHDTVSWYQQALGQGPQFIFQYYEEEERQRGNFPDRFSGHQFPNYSSELNVNALLLGDSALYLCASSFYRRIQETQYFGPGTRLLVL.

The chain's CDR3 is CASSQTYNEQFF. CDR3 coding DNA: TGCGCCAGCAGCCAAACCTACAATGAGCAGTTCTTC. The gene calls are TRBV5-1 and TRBJ2-1; D gene uncertain. The CDR3 has 12 residues. CDR1 SGHRS and CDR2 YFSETQ come from the germline V gene. V lost 4 bases, J lost 2 bases, and 4 bases lay in between.

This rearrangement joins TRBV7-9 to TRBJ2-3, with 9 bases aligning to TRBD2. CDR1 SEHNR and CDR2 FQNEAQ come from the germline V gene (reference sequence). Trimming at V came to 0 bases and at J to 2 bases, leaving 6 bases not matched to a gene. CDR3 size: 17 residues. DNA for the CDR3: TGTGCCAGCAGCTTAGCGATCCTAGCGGGGCTCACAGATACGCAGTATTTT. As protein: CASSLAILAGLTDTQYF. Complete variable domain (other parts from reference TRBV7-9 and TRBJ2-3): DTGVSQNPRHKITKRGQNVTFRCDPISEHNRLYWYRQTLGQGPEFLTYFQNEAQLEKSRLLSDRFSAERPKGSFSTLEIQRTEQGDSAMYLCASSLAILAGLTDTQYFGPGTRLTVL.

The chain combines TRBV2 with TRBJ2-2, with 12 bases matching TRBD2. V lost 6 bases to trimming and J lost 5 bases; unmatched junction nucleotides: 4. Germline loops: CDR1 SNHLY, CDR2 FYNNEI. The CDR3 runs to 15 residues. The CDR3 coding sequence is TGTGCCAGCAGCGGACTAGCGGGGTATACCGGGGAGCTGTTTTTT. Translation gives CASSGLAGYTGELFF.